This T cell receptor beta chain was retrieved from a study of control samples from healthy donors and cancer patients. This table comes from immunoSEQ multiplex PCR, and its TCRdb copy is limited to in-frame clones, with some not included. The sample consists of fewer than 200,000 clones, around 93% of them appearing once. The CDR3 spans 11 residues. V dropped 4 bases and J dropped 7 bases, with 9 bases sitting between them. Looked up from germline, CDR1 is SGHDT and CDR2 is YYEEEE. Sequenced sample: blood. The chain joins TRBV5-6 to TRBJ2-7, with D perhaps TRBD1 (5 bases). This receptor was taken from a woman aged 55-69 years in good health. Here the CDR3 reads CASSQYREQYF. The CDR3 DNA sequence: TGTGCCAGCAGCCAGTACAGGGAGCAGTACTTC.